The 20 T cell receptor beta chains given below trace back to one sample, sequenced in a study of blood T cell repertoires in COVID-19. Method: immunoSEQ multiplex PCR; TCRdb's copy keeps in-frame clones and lacks some. The data show some 300,000 clones, with roughly 86% seen just once and 1.5% to 2% held by the top ten. Material for sequencing was peripheral blood. The source is a woman in her 30s with COVID-19, enrolled during active disease.

This CDR3 is CASSVQGLGAYEQYF. CDR3 in DNA: TGTGCCAGCAGTGTACAAGGGCTAGGGGCCTACGAGCAGTACTTC. V is TRBV2 and J is TRBJ2-7, with D maybe TRBD1 (5 bases). There are 15 residues in the CDR3. V was clipped by 4 bases and J by 2 bases, with 15 bases between them. The V gene's germline CDR1 is SNHLY and CDR2 FYNNEI.

The chain uses TRBV13 and TRBJ2-7; 7 bases are shared with TRBD1. The V gene end was trimmed by 5 bases and the J gene end by 7 bases; junction bases not matched to a gene: 5. The CDR3 spans 12 residues. In germline, CDR1 is PRHDT, CDR2 FYEKMQ (reference sequence). The CDR3 loop reads CASSTGVGEQYF. The CDR3 bases are TGTGCCAGCAGCACAGGGGTGGGAGAGCAGTACTTC.

The V gene is TRBV27, the J gene TRBJ1-2, with D possibly matching TRBD1 (6 bases). V gave up 4 bases and J gave up 8 bases, with 14 bases separating them. The germline CDR1 and CDR2 sequences are MNHEY and SMNVEV (reference sequence). The CDR3 is 13 amino acids. The CDR3 DNA reads as TGTGCCAGCAGTTACACAGGGAGTCGGGGCTACACCTTC. It yields the protein CASSYTGSRGYTF.

The chain uses TRBV6-5 and TRBJ1-2; D ambiguous. CDR3 length: 15 amino acids. Trimming took off 0 bases at V and 2 bases at J, with 10 bases between the two ends. From germline, CDR1 is MNHEY and CDR2 SVGAGI. The CDR3 DNA sequence: TGTGCCAGCAGTTACTCGTATCCCGGGAACTATGGCTACACCTTC. Its translation: CASSYSYPGNYGYTF.

The chain has TRBV5-1 and TRBJ1-5; D perhaps matches TRBD1 (6 bases). Trimming removed 4 bases at V and 7 bases at J, with 15 bases between. Germline values: CDR1 SGHRS, CDR2 YFSETQ. The CDR3 totals 14 residues. CDR3 in DNA: TGCGCCAGCAGCCCCGGACAGCCCGGGCAGCCCCAGCATTTT. Residues: CASSPGQPGQPQHF.

The chain combines TRBV6-1 with TRBJ1-2, with 8 nucleotides matching TRBD1. The CDR3 length is 17 residues. With V trimmed by 3 bases and J by 1 base, 10 bases remained unmatched. Looked up from germline, CDR1 is MNHNS and CDR2 is SASEGT. CDR3 in amino acids: CASSERGRGLNNYGYTF. CDR3 sequence (DNA): TGTGCCAGCAGTGAGAGGGGCAGGGGGCTTAATAACTATGGCTACACCTTC.

V and J are TRBV7-3 and TRBJ1-6, with TRBD1 matching over 9 bases. The CDR3 is 15 residues long. J lost 10 bases, V lost 5 bases, and 9 bases had no gene match. Germline V gene sequence: CDR1 SGHTA, CDR2 FQGTGA. The CDR3 spells CASSVTGTGYSPLHF. Written as DNA, the CDR3 is TGTGCCAGCAGCGTCACCGGGACAGGGTACTCACCCCTCCACTTT.

The J gene is TRBJ2-3, the V gene TRBV5-1; unclear D gene. Germline CDR1 is SGHRS and CDR2 is YFSETQ. Between the trimmed V and J ends, which lost 4 bases and 7 bases, there was a span of 16 bases. The CDR3 has 14 amino acids. The CDR3 protein is CASSLPLGRNTQYF. The CDR3 DNA reads TGCGCCAGCAGCCTCCCCCTAGGCAGAAATACGCAGTATTTT.

The chain recombines TRBV7-2 with TRBJ1-2; 7 nucleotides align to TRBD1. Losses at the gene ends were 3 bases for V and 8 bases for J; bases not matched to a gene: 9. Germline V gene lookup returns CDR1 SGHTA and CDR2 FQGNSA. This CDR3 is 14 amino acids long. The CDR3 reads CASSFPGSGGGYTF. As DNA, the CDR3 is TGTGCCAGCAGCTTTCCGGGGTCAGGGGGAGGCTACACCTTC.

The gene calls are TRBV7-2 and TRBJ2-3, with a weak D call TRBD1 (6 bases). Germline V gene sequence: CDR1 SGHTA, CDR2 FQGNSA. V was clipped by 1 base and J by 6 bases, with 14 bases between them. The CDR3 covers 15 residues. Written as DNA, the CDR3 is TGTGCCAGCAGCTTAGTCGGGACAAGTCGGGATACGCAGTATTTT. Its translation is CASSLVGTSRDTQYF.

The chain combines TRBV3-1 (or the pseudogene TRBV3-2) with TRBJ1-1; TRBD1 agrees at 8 bases. Germline CDR1 and CDR2: LGHDT and YNNKEL (reference sequence). The ends lost 4 bases at V and 0 bases at J; junction bases unmatched: 7. The CDR3 is 16 residues long. The CDR3 coding sequence is TGTGCCAGCAGCCCCGCTGGACAGGGTATGAACACTGAAGCTTTCTTT. Protein product: CASSPAGQGMNTEAFF.

This clone was found a few times. V gene TRBV19 combines with J gene TRBJ1-6; 8 bases fit TRBD1. Germline-derived CDR1 and CDR2 are LNHDA and SQIVND (reference sequence). This CDR3 has 16 residues. Trimming removed 5 bases from V and 7 bases from J; junction bases left unmatched: 10. The CDR3 region is CASSLTGTGKNSPLHF. The CDR3 nucleotides are TGTGCCAGTAGTTTGACCGGGACAGGAAAGAATTCACCCCTCCACTTT.

V gene TRBV6-5 combines with J gene TRBJ1-1, with D perhaps matching TRBD1 (5 bases). CDR1 and CDR2 (germline): MNHEY, SVGAGI. V was clipped by 7 bases and J by 6 bases, with 15 bases between them. The length of the CDR3 is 13 residues. CDR3 DNA sequence: TGTGCCAGCATTAATTTTGGGGGGGCTGAAGCTTTCTTT. Protein product: CASINFGGAEAFF.

The chain uses TRBV18 and TRBJ1-1; D may be TRBD1 (6 bases). CDR1 and CDR2 (germline): KGHSH, LQKENI. Trimming took 1 base from V and 3 from J, leaving 9 bases between them. This CDR3 has 14 amino acids. This CDR3 reads CASSPRPGDTEAFF. The CDR3 DNA sequence: TGTGCCAGCTCACCACGTCCAGGGGACACTGAAGCTTTCTTT.

The J gene is TRBJ2-3, the V gene TRBV3-1 (or the pseudogene TRBV3-2); D possibly corresponds to TRBD2 (6 bases). V was cut by 0 bases and J by 1 base, with 8 bases left in between. This CDR3 comprises 15 residues. The germline gives CDR1 LGHDT, CDR2 YNNKEL (reference sequence). In DNA form, the CDR3 reads TGTGCCAGCAGCCAAGAGGGGGGACGCACAGATACGCAGTATTTT. Protein sequence: CASSQEGGRTDTQYF.

As DNA, the CDR3 is TGTGCCAGCAGTCGTACCCCGACAGGAAAAGGCTACACCTTC. Translation gives CASSRTPTGKGYTF. The genes are TRBV6-5 and TRBJ1-2, with a weak D call TRBD1 (6 bases). Deletions cut 5 bases from V and 8 bases from J, with 18 bases between. The CDR3 contains 14 residues. Germline assignment: CDR1 MNHEY and CDR2 SVGAGI.

The chain couples TRBV9 to TRBJ2-7; 8 bases are shared with TRBD2. The V gene end was trimmed by 0 bases and the J gene end by 3 bases; junction bases not matched to a gene: 5. This CDR3 is built from 15 residues. Germline V gene lookup returns CDR1 SGDLS and CDR2 YYNGEE. As DNA, the CDR3 is TGTGCCAGCAGCGTAGGCAGCGGGGGCCTCTACGAGCAGTACGTC. Its protein is CASSVGSGGLYEQYV.

V usage is TRBV6-5 and J usage is TRBJ2-2, with D perhaps TRBD1 (5 bases). This CDR3 contains 14 residues. Germline V lookup: CDR1 MNHEY, CDR2 SVGAGI. Between the trimmed V and J ends, which lost 6 bases and 3 bases, there was a span of 11 bases. CDR3 sequence: CASSPDRDTGELFF. The CDR3 region has the DNA TGTGCCAGCAGCCCAGACAGAGACACCGGGGAGCTGTTTTTT.

The J gene is TRBJ2-7, the V gene TRBV6-5, with TRBD1 as a possible D gene (6 bases). This CDR3 comprises 14 residues. The germline V gene encodes CDR1 MNHEY and CDR2 SVGAGI. V lost 0 bases and J 2 bases, leaving 8 bases between the germline ends. The CDR3 DNA reads as TGTGCCAGCAGTTACTCCCGGACAGCCTACGAGCAGTACGTC. Protein: CASSYSRTAYEQYV.

This chain connects TRBV4-2 to TRBJ2-1; weak D call: TRBD2 (5 bases). The CDR3 has 16 amino acids. Trimming stripped 2 bases from V and 3 bases from J, with 14 bases between. Germline values: CDR1 LGHNA, CDR2 YNFKEQ. DNA for the CDR3: TGTGCCAGCAGCCAAATGGACTTCTCAAACTACAATGAGCAGTTCTTC. This encodes CASSQMDFSNYNEQFF.